These T cell receptor beta chains were read from a single sample in a study of cytomegalovirus exposure and HLA in healthy donors. This table comes from immunoSEQ multiplex PCR, and its TCRdb copy is limited to in-frame clones, with some not included. The data hold about 90,000 clones, with 79% observed a single time. The sequenced material came from PBMCs. The receptor source for this set is a man aged 30 to 45 in good health and CMV-seronegative. Both conserved end residues are part of each CDR3. A D gene is named only where the DNA matches it firmly.

d_gene,j_gene,len,v_gene,CDR3aa
TRBD2,TRBJ2-1,17,TRBV9,CASSARGLAGHYNEQFF
NA,TRBJ1-2,14,TRBV7-3,CASSPLGGNYGYTF
NA,TRBJ2-2,15,TRBV6-1,CASSGVDRNTGELFF
NA,TRBJ1-1,14,TRBV7-8,CASSLQAGNTEAFF
NA,TRBJ1-6,16,TRBV10-3,CAISEPGGGSNSPLHF
TRBD1,TRBJ1-5,15,TRBV5-1,CASSEGQGEGQPQHF
NA,TRBJ2-2,12,TRBV5-6,CASSLDGGELFF
TRBD2,TRBJ2-3,15,TRBV6-5,CASSIQAGRTDTQYF
TRBD1,TRBJ1-5,14,TRBV14,CASRPIQGAQPQHF
TRBD1,TRBJ1-1,15,TRBV2,CASSPNRGGSTEAFF
NA,TRBJ2-7,12,TRBV10-3,CAISEARIEQYF
NA,TRBJ1-1,13,TRBV4-2,CASSQIANTEAFF
TRBD1,TRBJ2-7,15,TRBV5-6,CASSRDRDLTYEQYF